This TCR beta chain was captured by sequencing in a study of sequential checkpoint blockade in melanoma. Study summary: DNA from some 84 pretreatment tumor samples underwent TCRβ immunosequencing. Twenty-two patients had matched tumor biopsies before treatment and at week 13 after nivolumab or ipilimumab alone. The study's findings and limits: Clinical benefit was about 30 times likelier when tumor T-cell fraction and clonality increased.

The treatment here: randomized to nivolumab then ipilimumab (arm A) or the reverse (arm B). DNA-damaging chemotherapy had not been given to any patient beforehand. With regard to this clone: The antigen remains unidentified.

Only in-frame clones appear in the TCRdb table, and some are missing; sequencing was by immunoSEQ multiplex PCR. The table includes 37,000 or so clones, over 30% detected once. The length of the CDR3 is 15 residues. V was trimmed by 3 bases and J by 2 bases, leaving 12 bases between them. Germline CDR1 LGHNT, CDR2 FRNRAP. The input for sequencing was tumor tissue (inferred from file names), taken from a patient given nivolumab and ipilimumab in sequence. This sequence originates from a human donor with melanoma. This chain links TRBV12-5 with TRBJ2-3; D remains ambiguous. The CDR3 DNA sequence: TGTGCTAGTGGTTTAATGAGGTACGACACAGATACGCAGTATTTT. Its protein is CASGLMRYDTDTQYF. Combining the CDR3 with reference TRBV12-5 and TRBJ2-3 gives the whole variable domain DARVTQTPRHKVTEMGQEVTMRCQPILGHNTVFWYRQTMMQGLELLAYFRNRAPLDDSGMPKDRFSAEMPDATLATLKIQPSEPRDSAVYFCASGLMRYDTDTQYFGPGTRLTVL.